This TCR beta chain comes out of a study of Ad26.COV2.S vaccination and SARS-CoV-2 variants. The CDR3 loop spans 12 amino acids. The germline V and J ends were trimmed by 6 bases and 4 bases, with 5 bases remaining between them. The germline CDR1 and CDR2 sequences are KGHDR and SFDVKD. Treatment given: some 20 received Ad26.COV2.S at low or high dose, single or two shots; 5 received placebo; per-sample allocation not given. At day 63 after the first vaccine or placebo injection, samples were drawn. Assay: immunoSEQ multiplex PCR; the TCRdb copy retains only in-frame clones and omits some. The repertoire holds hundreds of thousands of clones, with around 90% as singletons.

This material consisted of peripheral blood, taken in a trial of Ad26.COV2.S vaccine versus placebo. The V call is TRBV24-1, the J call TRBJ2-2; D remains unclear. This sequence originates from a person between 18 and 60 years old who received the Ad26.COV2.S COVID-19 vaccine or a placebo. The CDR3 region is CATSPGTGELFF. The CDR3 region has the DNA TGTGCCACCAGTCCAGGCACCGGGGAGCTGTTTTTT.